This T cell receptor (beta chain) comes out of a study of T cell changes during pregnancy in multiple sclerosis (dated by TCRdb to 2018 to 2020). Regarding the study in general: Changes in the T cell repertoire over the course of pregnancy were examined in this study in women with multiple sclerosis.

In the case of this clone: Its antigen has not been determined. Nothing much larger sits one base from this clone, and base qualities are not available.

V lost 4 bases and J lost 13 bases, and the count of bases not matched to a germline gene is 13. Taken from cysteine to phenylalanine, the CDR3 has 15 residues. The sequence is cut down to CDR3 DNA, 45 bases in frame from base 1. Sequences LNHDA (CDR1) and SQIVND (CDR2) are obtained from the germline V gene (reference sequence). Library preparation employed the immunoSEQ multiplex PCR assay. The immuneACCESS repertoire file appears here via TCRdb, limited to in-frame rearrangements. These files lack a portion of the clones; in checked studies, under half of the deficit traces to unresolved V genes, and the cause of the others is not known. This sample lists approximately 80,000 clones; roughly 93% were detected once. Around 0.7% of the sample comes from the top ten.

The clonotype was recovered from a female donor in good health, enrolled as a control in a pregnancy study. This receptor chain uses TRBV19 and TRBJ1-6, with 7 middle bases fitting TRBD1. The source was peripheral blood, collected in the second trimester of pregnancy. Here the CDR3 is given as CASSRTGTVNQPLHF. The DNA reads TGTGCCAGTAGTAGAACCGGGACAGTCAATCAGCCCCTCCACTTT.